The entry below gives a single T cell receptor (beta chain) sequence along with its context. The V segment lost 4 bases and the J segment 3 bases; nucleotides outside the gene matches: 7. CDR3 length equals 15 residues. Germline-derived CDR1 and CDR2 are SGHNT and YYREEE (reference sequence). These data come from a study of OX40 agonist ivuxolimab in advanced cancers. For the study at large: The drug used for patients, ivuxolimab, was an agonistic anti-OX40 (CD134) antibody. It was permissible to have had prior anti-PD-1, anti-PD-L1 or anti-CTLA-4 therapy, and around 43% had some.

Generated by immunoSEQ multiplex PCR, the TCRdb table keeps only in-frame clones and is missing some. The data hold tens of thousands of clones, with 84% observed a single time. This chain joins TRBV5-4 and TRBJ2-3; 8 nucleotides agree with TRBD2. Source: CD4+ or CD8+ T cells sorted from blood, taken in a trial of the OX40 agonist ivuxolimab. The receptor comes from an adult with an advanced solid tumor such as melanoma, head and neck, liver or kidney cancer. CDR3 in DNA: TGTGCCAGCAGCCTCGGGGGCGGGGGGACAGATACGCAGTATTTT. Residues: CASSLGGGGTDTQYF.